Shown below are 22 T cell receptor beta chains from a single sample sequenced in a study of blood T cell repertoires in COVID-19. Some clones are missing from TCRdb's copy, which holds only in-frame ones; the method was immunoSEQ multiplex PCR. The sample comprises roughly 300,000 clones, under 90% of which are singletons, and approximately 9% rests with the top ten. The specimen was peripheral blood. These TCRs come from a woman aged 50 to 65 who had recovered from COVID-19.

DNA of the CDR3: TGTGCCAGCAGCTTAGTTTTCAGGGATACGCAGTATTTT. Translation gives CASSLVFRDTQYF. The V gene is TRBV7-2, the J gene TRBJ2-3; no clear D. Between the trimmed V and J ends, which lost 1 base and 6 bases, there was a span of 8 bases. Germline CDR1 SGHTA, CDR2 FQGNSA. This CDR3 has 13 amino acids. Supplemented by reference TRBV7-2 and TRBJ2-3, the full variable domain reads GAGVSQSPSNKVTEKGKDVELRCDPISGHTALYWYRQSLGQGLEFLIYFQGNSAPDKSGLPSDRFSAERTGGSVSTLTIQRTQQEDSAVYLCASSLVFRDTQYFGPGTRLTVL.

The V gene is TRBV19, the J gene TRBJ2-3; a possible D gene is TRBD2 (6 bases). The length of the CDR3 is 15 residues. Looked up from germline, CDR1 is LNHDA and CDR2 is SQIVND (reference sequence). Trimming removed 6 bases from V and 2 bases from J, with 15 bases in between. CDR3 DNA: TGTGCCAGTAGCTATGGCGGGGCCCCCACAGATACGCAGTATTTT. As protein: CASSYGGAPTDTQYF.

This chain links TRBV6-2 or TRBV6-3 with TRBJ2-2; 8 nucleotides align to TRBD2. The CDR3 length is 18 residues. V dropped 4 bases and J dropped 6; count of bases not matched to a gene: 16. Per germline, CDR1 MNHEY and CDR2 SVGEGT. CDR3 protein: CASSSLLTSGPSAGELFF. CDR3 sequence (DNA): TGTGCCAGCAGTTCGCTCCTCACTAGCGGACCTAGCGCCGGGGAGCTGTTTTTT.

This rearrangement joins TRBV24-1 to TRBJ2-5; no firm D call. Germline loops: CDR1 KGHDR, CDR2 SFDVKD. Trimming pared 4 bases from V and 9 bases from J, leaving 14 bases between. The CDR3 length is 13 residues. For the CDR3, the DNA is TGTGCCACCAGTGACTCGATGGCCGGGTCCCAGTACTTC. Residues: CATSDSMAGSQYF.

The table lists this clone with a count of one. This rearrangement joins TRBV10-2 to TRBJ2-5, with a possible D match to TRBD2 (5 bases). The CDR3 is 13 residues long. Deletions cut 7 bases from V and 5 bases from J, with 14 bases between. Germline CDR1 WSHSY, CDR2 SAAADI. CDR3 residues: CASNRDRRETQYF. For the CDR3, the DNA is TGCGCCAGCAACCGAGACCGGAGGGAGACCCAGTACTTC.

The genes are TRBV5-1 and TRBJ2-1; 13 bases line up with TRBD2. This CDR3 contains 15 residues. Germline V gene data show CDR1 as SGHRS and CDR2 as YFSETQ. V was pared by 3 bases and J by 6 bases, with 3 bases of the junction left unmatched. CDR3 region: CASSSGLAGANEQFF. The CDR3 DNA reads TGCGCCAGCAGCTCCGGACTAGCGGGGGCCAATGAGCAGTTCTTC.

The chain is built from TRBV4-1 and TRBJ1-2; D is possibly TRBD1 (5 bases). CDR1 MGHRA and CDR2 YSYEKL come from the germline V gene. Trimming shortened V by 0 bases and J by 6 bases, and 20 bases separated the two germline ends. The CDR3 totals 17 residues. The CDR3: CASSQDRAGGIQNGYTF. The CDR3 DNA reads TGCGCCAGCAGCCAAGATAGGGCCGGGGGGATTCAGAATGGCTACACCTTC.

The chain's CDR3 is CASSQEAPTGAFNQPQHF. The CDR3 nucleotides read TGCGCCAGCAGCCAAGAGGCCCCGACAGGGGCCTTCAATCAGCCCCAGCATTTT. The chain combines TRBV4-1 with TRBJ1-5; 8 bases match TRBD1. This CDR3 is 18 amino acids long. Unmatched junction bases numbered 10, after V lost 0 bases and J lost 3 bases. Germline CDR1 MGHRA, CDR2 YSYEKL.

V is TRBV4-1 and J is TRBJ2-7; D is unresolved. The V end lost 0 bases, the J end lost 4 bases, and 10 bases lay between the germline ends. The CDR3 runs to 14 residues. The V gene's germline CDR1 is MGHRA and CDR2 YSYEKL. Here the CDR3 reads CASSQDLRGYEQYF. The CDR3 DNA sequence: TGCGCCAGCAGCCAAGACCTACGCGGATACGAGCAGTACTTC.

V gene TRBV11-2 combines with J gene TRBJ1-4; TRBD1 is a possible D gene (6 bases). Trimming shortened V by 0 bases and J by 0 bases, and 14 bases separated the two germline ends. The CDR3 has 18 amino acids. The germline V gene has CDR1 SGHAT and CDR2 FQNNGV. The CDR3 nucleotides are TGTGCCAGCAGCTTAGAGGGACATTACCGACCAACTAATGAAAAACTGTTTTTT. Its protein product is CASSLEGHYRPTNEKLFF.

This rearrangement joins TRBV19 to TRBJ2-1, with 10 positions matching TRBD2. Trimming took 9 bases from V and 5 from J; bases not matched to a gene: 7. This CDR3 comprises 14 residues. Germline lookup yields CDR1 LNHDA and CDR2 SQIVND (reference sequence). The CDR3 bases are TGTGCCAGCAGGGCTAGCGGGAGCCACAATGAGCAGTTCTTC. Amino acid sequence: CASRASGSHNEQFF.

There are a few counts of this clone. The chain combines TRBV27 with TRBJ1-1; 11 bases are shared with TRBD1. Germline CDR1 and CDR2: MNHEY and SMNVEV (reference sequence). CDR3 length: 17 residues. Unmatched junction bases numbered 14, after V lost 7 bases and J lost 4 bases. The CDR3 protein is CASNSYGGGTGGTEAFF. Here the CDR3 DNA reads TGTGCCAGCAACAGTTACGGAGGTGGGACAGGGGGCACTGAAGCTTTCTTT.

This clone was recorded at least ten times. The CDR3 DNA sequence: TGTGCCAGCAGCCCGGGACTAGCAAAAGAGACCCAGTACTTC. It codes for CASSPGLAKETQYF. V and J are TRBV5-4 and TRBJ2-5, with TRBD2 matching over 9 bases. J was trimmed by 3 bases and V by 4 bases; bases with no gene match: 4. CDR1 is SGHNT, CDR2 YYREEE, per germline (reference sequence). The CDR3 has 14 residues.

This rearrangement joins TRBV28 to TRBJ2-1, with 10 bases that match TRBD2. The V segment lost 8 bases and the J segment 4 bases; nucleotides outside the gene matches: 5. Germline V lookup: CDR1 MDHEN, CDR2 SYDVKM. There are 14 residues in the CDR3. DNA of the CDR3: TGTGCCAGCGTCACTAGCGGGATGTACAATGAGCAGTTCTTC. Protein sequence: CASVTSGMYNEQFF.

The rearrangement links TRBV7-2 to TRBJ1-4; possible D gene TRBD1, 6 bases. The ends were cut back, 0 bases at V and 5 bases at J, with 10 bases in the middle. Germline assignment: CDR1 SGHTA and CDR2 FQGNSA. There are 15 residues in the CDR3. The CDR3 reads CASSLATGLNEKLFF. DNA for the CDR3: TGTGCCAGCAGCTTAGCGACAGGTTTGAATGAAAAACTGTTTTTT.

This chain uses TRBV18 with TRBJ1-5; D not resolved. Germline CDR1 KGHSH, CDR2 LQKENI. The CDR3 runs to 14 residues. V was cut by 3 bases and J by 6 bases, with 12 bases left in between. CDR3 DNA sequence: TGTGCCAGCTCACCGGCGGGAGGGCTTCAGCCCCAGCATTTT. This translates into CASSPAGGLQPQHF. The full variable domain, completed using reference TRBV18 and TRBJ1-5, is NAGVMQNPRHLVRRRGQEARLRCSPMKGHSHVYWYRQLPEEGLKFMVYLQKENIIDESGMPKERFSAEFPKEGPSILRIQQVVRGDSAAYFCASSPAGGLQPQHFGDGTRLSIL.

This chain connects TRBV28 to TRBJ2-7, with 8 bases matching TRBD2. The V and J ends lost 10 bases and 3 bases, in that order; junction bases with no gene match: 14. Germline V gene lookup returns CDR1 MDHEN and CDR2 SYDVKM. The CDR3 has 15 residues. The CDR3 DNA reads TGTGCCATATCCCGGGCTAGCGGGCATAGCTACGAGCAGTACTTC. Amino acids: CAISRASGHSYEQYF.

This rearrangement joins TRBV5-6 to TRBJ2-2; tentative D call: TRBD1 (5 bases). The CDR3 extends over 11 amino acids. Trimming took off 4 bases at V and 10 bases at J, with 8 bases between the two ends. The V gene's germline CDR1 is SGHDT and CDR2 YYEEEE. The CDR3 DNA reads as TGTGCCAGCAGCCTGGGGCTGGAGCTGTTTTTT. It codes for CASSLGLELFF.

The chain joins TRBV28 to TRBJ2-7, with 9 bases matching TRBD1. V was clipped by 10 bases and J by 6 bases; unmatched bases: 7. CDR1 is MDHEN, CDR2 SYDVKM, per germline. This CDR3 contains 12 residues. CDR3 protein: CATGTGPREQYF. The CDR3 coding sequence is TGTGCCACCGGGACAGGGCCCCGCGAGCAGTACTTC. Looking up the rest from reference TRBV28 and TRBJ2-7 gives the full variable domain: DVKVTQSSRYLVKRTGEKVFLECVQDMDHENMFWYRQDPGLGLRLIYFSYDVKMKEKGDIPEGYSVSREKKERFSLILESASTNQTSMYLCATGTGPREQYFGPGTRLTVT.

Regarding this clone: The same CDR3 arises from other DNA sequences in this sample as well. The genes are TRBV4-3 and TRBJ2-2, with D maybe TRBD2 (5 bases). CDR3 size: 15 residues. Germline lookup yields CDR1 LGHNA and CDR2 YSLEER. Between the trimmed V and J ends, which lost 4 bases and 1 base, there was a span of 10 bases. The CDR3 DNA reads TGCGCCAGCAGCCTCAATAGCGTGAACACCGGGGAGCTGTTTTTT. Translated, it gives CASSLNSVNTGELFF.

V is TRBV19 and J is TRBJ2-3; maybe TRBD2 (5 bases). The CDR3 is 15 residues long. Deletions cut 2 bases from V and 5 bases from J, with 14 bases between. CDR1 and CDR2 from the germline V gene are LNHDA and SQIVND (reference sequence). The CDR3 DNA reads TGTGCCAGTAGTATAAATGGCGCGGAGGAAGATACGCAGTATTTT. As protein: CASSINGAEEDTQYF.

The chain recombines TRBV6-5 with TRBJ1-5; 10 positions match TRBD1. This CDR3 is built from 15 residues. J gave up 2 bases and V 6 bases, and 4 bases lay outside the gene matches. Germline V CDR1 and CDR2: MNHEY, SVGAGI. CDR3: CASSPGQGRNQPQHF. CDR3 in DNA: TGTGCCAGCAGCCCGGGACAGGGGCGCAATCAGCCCCAGCATTTT.